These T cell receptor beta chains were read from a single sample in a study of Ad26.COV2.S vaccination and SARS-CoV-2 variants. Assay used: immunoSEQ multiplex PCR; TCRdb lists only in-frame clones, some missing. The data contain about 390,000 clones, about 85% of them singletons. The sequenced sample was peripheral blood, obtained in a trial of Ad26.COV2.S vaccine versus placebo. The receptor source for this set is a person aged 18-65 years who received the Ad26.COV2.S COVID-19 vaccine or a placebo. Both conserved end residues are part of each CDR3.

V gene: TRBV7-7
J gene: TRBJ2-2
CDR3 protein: CASSLGGQPAGELFF

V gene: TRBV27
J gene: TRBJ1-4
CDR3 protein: CASRGDRAGEKLFF

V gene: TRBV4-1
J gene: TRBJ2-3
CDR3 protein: CASSQVWTSTDTQYF

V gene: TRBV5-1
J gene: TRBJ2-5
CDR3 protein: CASSNLETQYF

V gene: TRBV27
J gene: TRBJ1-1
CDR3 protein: CASSTPDRNTEAFF

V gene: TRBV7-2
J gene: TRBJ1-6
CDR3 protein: CASSFPQDTGPNSPLHF

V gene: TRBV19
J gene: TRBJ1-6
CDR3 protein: CASSGQGYNSPLHF

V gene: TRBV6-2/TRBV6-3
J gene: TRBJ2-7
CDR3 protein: CASSYGGRGRDYEQYF

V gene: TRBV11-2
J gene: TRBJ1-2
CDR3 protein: CASNLRTGPEGYTF

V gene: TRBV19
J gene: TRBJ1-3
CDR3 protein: CASSIDRSSGNTIYF

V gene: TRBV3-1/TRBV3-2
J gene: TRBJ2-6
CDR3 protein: CASSRHVLRGTGANVLTF

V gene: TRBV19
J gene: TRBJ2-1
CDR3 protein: CASGGAVYNEQFF

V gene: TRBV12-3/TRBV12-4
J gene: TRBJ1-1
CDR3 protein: CASNRRLNTEAFF

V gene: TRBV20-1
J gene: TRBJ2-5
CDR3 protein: CSAKTPETQYF

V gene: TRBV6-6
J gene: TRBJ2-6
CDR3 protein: CASSRQGADSGANVLTF

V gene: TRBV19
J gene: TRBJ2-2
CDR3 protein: CASSKAGIPTGELFF

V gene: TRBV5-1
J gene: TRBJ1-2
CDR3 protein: CASSLVQGQIYGYTF

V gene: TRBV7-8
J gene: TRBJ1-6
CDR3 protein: CASTQREAPNSPLHF

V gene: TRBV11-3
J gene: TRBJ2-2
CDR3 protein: CASSLKQGVTGELFF

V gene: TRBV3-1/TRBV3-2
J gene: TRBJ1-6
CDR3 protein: CASSPRRGVEWKSPLHF

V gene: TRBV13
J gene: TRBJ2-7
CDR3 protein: CASSHYRDSYEQYF

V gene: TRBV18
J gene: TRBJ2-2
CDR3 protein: CASLGTGDTGELFF

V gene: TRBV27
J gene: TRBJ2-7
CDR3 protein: CATWTGGLYEQYF